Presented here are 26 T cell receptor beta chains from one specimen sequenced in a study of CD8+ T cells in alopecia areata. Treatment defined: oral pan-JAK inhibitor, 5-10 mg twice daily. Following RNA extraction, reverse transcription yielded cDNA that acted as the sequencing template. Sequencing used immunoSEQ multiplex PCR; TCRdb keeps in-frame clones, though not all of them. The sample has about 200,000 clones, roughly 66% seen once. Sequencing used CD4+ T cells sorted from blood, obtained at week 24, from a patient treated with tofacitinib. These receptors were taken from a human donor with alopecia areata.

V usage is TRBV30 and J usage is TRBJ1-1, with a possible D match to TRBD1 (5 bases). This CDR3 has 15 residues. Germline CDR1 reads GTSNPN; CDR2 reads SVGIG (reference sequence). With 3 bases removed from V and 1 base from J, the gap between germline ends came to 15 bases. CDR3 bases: TGTGCCTGGAGCTCCTTGGGTGGGGCGAACACTGAAGCTTTCTTT. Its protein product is CAWSSLGGANTEAFF.

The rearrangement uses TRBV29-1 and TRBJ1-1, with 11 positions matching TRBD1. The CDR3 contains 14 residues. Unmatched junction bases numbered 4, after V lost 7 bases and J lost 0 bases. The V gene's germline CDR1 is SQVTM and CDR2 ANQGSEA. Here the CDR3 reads CSGRTGGMNTEAFF. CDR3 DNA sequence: TGCAGCGGCCGGACAGGGGGCATGAACACTGAAGCTTTCTTT. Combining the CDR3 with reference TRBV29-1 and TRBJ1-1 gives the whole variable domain SAVISQKPSRDICQRGTSLTIQCQVDSQVTMMFWYRQQPGQSLTLIATANQGSEATYESGFVIDKFPISRPNLTFSTLTVSNMSPEDSSIYLCSGRTGGMNTEAFFGQGTRLTVV.

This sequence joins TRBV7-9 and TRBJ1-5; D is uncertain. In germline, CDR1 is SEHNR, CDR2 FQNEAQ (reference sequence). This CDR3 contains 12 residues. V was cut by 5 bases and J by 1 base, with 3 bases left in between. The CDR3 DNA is TGTGCCAGCAGCCGGAGCAATCAGCCCCAGCATTTT. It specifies CASSRSNQPQHF. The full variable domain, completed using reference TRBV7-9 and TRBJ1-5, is DTGVSQNPRHKITKRGQNVTFRCDPISEHNRLYWYRQTLGQGPEFLTYFQNEAQLEKSRLLSDRFSAERPKGSFSTLEIQRTEQGDSAMYLCASSRSNQPQHFGDGTRLSIL.

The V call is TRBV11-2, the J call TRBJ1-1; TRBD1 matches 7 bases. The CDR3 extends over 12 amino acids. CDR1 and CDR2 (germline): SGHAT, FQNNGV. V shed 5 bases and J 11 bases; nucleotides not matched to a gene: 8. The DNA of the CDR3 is TGTGCCAGCAGCCTCGACAGGGAGGAGGCTTTCTTT. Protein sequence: CASSLDREEAFF. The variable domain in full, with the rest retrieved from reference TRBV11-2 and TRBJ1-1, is EAGVAQSPRYKIIEKRQSVAFWCNPISGHATLYWYQQILGQGPKLLIQFQNNGVVDDSQLPKDRFSAERLKGVDSTLKIQPAKLEDSAVYLCASSLDREEAFFGQGTRLTVV.

The chain's CDR3 is CASSTDVYGYTF. For the CDR3, the DNA is TGCGCCAGCAGCACCGACGTCTATGGCTACACCTTC. The rearrangement uses TRBV5-1 and TRBJ1-2; unclear D gene. Germline loops: CDR1 SGHRS, CDR2 YFSETQ. V lost 4 bases, J lost 4 bases, and 8 bases lay in between. This CDR3 has 12 amino acids.

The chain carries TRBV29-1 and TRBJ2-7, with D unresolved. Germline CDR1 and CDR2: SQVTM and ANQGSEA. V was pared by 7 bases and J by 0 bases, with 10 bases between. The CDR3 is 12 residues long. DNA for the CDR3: TGCAGCGCCATAAGTGGCTCCTACGAGCAGTACTTC. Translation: CSAISGSYEQYF.

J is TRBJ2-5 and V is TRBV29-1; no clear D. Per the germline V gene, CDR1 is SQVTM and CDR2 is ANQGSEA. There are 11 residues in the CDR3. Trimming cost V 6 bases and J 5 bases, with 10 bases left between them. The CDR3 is CSVESLETQYF. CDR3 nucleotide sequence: TGCAGCGTCGAATCTTTGGAGACCCAGTACTTC.

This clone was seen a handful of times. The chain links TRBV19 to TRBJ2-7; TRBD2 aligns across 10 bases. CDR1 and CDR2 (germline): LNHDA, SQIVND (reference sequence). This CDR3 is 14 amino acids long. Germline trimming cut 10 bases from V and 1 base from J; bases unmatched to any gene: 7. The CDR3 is CATGASGGSYEQYF. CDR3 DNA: TGTGCCACTGGGGCTAGCGGGGGATCCTACGAGCAGTACTTC. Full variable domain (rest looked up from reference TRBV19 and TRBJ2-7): DGGITQSPKYLFRKEGQNVTLSCEQNLNHDAMYWYRQDPGQGLRLIYYSQIVNDFQKGDIAEGYSVSREKKESFPLTVTSAQKNPTAFYLCATGASGGSYEQYFGPGTRLTVT.

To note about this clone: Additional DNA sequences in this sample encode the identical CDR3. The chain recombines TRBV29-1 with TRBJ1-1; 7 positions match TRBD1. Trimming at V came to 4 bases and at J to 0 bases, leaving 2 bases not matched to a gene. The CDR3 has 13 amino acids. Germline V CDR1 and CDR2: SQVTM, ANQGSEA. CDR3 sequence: CSVVGQMNTEAFF. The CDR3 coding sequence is TGCAGCGTTGTGGGACAGATGAACACTGAAGCTTTCTTT.

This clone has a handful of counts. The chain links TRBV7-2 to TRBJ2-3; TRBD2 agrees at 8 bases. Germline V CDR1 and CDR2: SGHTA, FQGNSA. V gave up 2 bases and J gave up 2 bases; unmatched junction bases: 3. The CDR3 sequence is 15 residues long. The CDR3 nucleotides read TGTGCCAGCAGCTTACCGGGACTAGTCACAGATACGCAGTATTTT. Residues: CASSLPGLVTDTQYF.

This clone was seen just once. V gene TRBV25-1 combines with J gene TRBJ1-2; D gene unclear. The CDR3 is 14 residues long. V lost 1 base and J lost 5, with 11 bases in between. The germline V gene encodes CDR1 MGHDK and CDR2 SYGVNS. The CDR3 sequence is CASSEFERTYGYTF. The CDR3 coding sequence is TGTGCCAGCAGTGAATTTGAGAGAACGTATGGCTACACCTTC.

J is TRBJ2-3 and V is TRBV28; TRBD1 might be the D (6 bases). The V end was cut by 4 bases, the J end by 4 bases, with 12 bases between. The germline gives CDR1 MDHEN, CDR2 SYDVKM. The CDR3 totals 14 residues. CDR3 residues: CASSSPGESDTQYF. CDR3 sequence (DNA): TGTGCCAGCAGTTCACCAGGGGAATCAGATACGCAGTATTTT.

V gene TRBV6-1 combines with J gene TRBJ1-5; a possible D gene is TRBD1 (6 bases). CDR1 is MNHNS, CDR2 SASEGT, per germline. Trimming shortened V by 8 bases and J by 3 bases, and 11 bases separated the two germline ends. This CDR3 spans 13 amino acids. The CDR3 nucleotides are TGTGCCAGCCTGCAGGGGTACAATCAGCCCCAGCATTTT. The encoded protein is CASLQGYNQPQHF.

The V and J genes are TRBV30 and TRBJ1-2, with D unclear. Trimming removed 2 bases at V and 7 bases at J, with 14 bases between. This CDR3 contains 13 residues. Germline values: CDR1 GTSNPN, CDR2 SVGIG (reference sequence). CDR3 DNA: TGTGCCTGGAGTCGTATCGGGTCGGCTGGCTACACCTTC. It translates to CAWSRIGSAGYTF. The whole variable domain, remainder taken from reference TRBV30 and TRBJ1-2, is SQTIHQWPATLVQPVGSPLSLECTVEGTSNPNLYWYRQAAGRGLQLLFYSVGIGQISSEVPQNLSASRPQDRQFILSSKKLLLSDSGFYLCAWSRIGSAGYTFGSGTRLTVV.

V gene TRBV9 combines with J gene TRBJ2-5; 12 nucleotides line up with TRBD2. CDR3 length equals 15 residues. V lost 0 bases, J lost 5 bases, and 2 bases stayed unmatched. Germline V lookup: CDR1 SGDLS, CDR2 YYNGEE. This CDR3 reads CASSVGLAGVETQYF. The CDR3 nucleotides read TGTGCCAGCAGCGTAGGACTAGCGGGGGTTGAGACCCAGTACTTC.

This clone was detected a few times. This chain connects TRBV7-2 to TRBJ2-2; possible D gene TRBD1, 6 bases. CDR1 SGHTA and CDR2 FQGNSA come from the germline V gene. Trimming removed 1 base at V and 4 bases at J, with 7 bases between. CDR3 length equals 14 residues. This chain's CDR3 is CASSLDRATGELFF. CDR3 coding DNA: TGTGCCAGCAGCTTAGACAGGGCCACCGGGGAGCTGTTTTTT.

This CDR3 reads CASSQEGLAVDGELFF. The CDR3 DNA reads as TGCGCCAGCAGCCAAGAGGGACTAGCGGTAGACGGGGAGCTGTTTTTT. The V and J genes are TRBV4-3 and TRBJ2-2; 11 nucleotides align to TRBD2. Looked up from germline, CDR1 is LGHNA and CDR2 is YSLEER. V lost 0 bases, J lost 7 bases, and 4 bases stayed unmatched. This CDR3 is 16 amino acids long.

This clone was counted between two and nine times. Written as DNA, the CDR3 is TGTGCCAGCAGCTTGGGGACAAGAAACACTGAAGCTTTCTTT. It yields the protein CASSLGTRNTEAFF. This chain joins TRBV5-6 and TRBJ1-1; D is perhaps TRBD1 (5 bases). The germline CDR1 and CDR2 sequences are SGHDT and YYEEEE. The length of the CDR3 is 14 residues. Trimming removed 0 bases at V and 2 bases at J, with 8 bases between.

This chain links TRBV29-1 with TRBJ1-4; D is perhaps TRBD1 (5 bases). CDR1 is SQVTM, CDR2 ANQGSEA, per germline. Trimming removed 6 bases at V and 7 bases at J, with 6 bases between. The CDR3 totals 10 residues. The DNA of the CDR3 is TGCAGCGTACAGGTTGAAAAACTGTTTTTT. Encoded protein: CSVQVEKLFF.

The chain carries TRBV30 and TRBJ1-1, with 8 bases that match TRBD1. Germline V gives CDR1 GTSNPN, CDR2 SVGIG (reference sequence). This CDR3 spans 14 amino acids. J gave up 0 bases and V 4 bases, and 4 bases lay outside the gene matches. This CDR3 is CAWTLDRVNTEAFF. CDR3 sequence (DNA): TGTGCCTGGACCTTGGACAGGGTGAACACTGAAGCTTTCTTT. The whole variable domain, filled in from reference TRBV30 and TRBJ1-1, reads SQTIHQWPATLVQPVGSPLSLECTVEGTSNPNLYWYRQAAGRGLQLLFYSVGIGQISSEVPQNLSASRPQDRQFILSSKKLLLSDSGFYLCAWTLDRVNTEAFFGQGTRLTVV.

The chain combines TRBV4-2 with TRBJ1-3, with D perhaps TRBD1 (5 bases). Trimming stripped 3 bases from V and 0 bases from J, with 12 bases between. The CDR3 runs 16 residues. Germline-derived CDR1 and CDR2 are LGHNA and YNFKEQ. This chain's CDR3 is CASSQIQVSSGNTIYF. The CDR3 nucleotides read TGTGCCAGCAGCCAGATACAGGTTAGCTCTGGAAACACCATATATTTT.

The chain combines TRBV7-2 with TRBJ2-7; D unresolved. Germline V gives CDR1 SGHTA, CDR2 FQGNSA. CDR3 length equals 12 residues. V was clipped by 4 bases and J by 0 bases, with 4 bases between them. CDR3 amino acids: CASSSSSYEQYF. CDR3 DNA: TGTGCCAGCAGCTCAAGCTCCTACGAGCAGTACTTC.

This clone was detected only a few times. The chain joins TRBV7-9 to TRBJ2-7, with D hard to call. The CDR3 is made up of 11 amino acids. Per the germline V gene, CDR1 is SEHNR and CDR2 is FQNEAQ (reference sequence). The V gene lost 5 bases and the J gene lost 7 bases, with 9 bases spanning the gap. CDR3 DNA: TGTGCCAGCAGCACTAACAAGGAGCAGTACTTC. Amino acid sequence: CASSTNKEQYF.

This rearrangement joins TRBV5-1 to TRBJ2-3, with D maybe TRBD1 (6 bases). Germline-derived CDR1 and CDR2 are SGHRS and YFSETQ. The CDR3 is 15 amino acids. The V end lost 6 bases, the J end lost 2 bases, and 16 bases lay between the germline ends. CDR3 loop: CASMSRGSLTDTQYF. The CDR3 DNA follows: TGCGCCAGCATGTCCAGGGGTAGCCTCACAGATACGCAGTATTTT.

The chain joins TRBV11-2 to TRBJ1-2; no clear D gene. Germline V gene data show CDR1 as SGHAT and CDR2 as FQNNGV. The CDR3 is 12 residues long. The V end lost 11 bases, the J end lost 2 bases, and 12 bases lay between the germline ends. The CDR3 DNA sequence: TGTGCCGGCACGGATAACAACTATGGCTACACCTTC. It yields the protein CAGTDNNYGYTF.

This CDR3 is CASSPTPTGTWETQYF. In DNA form, the CDR3 reads TGTGCCAGCTCACCCACGCCCACCGGGACATGGGAGACCCAGTACTTC. The genes are TRBV18 and TRBJ2-5, with D perhaps TRBD1 (6 bases). Germline V lookup: CDR1 KGHSH, CDR2 LQKENI. The CDR3 sequence is 16 residues long. V shed 3 bases and J shed 5 bases, with 19 bases lying between them.